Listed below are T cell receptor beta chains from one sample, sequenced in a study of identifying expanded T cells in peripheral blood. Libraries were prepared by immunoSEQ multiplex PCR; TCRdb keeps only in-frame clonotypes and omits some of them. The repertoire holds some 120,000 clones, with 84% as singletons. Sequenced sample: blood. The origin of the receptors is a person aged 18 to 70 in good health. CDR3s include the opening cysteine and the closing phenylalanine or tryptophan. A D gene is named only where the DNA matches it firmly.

CDR3: CASSPGPREQYF; DNA: TGTGCCAGCAGCCCCGGACCCCGGGAGCAGTACTTC; V: TRBV7-2; J: TRBJ2-7; D: .
CDR3: CASGLVGQFF; DNA: TGTGCCAGCGGCCTAGTCGGGCAGTTCTTC; V: TRBV7-9; J: TRBJ2-1; D: .
CDR3: CASSLAWVRQNEQFF; DNA: TGTGCCAGCAGCTTAGCATGGGTCAGGCAAAATGAGCAGTTCTTC; V: TRBV7-9; J: TRBJ2-1; D: .
CDR3: CAISGGRTGTNYGYTF; DNA: TGTGCCATCAGTGGTGGAAGGACAGGGACTAACTATGGCTACACCTTC; V: TRBV10-3; J: TRBJ1-2; D: TRBD1
CDR3: CASSPSYRDGYTF; DNA: TGTGCCAGCAGCCCTTCTTACAGGGATGGCTACACCTTC; V: TRBV5-6; J: TRBJ1-2; D: .
CDR3: CAWSEWDGTEAFF; DNA: TGTGCCTGGAGCGAGTGGGACGGCACTGAAGCTTTCTTT; V: TRBV30; J: TRBJ1-1; D: .
CDR3: CAIGNAGTGGYEQYF; DNA: TGTGCCATCGGAAACGCCGGGACAGGGGGCTACGAGCAGTACTTC; V: TRBV10-3; J: TRBJ2-7; D: TRBD1
CDR3: CSVEQSFSSNTEAFF; DNA: TGCAGCGTTGAACAGTCATTTAGTTCGAACACTGAAGCTTTCTTT; V: TRBV29-1; J: TRBJ1-1; D: .
CDR3: CASSPTTGYEQYF; DNA: TGTGCCAGCAGCCCTACAACAGGGTACGAGCAGTACTTC; V: TRBV5-6; J: TRBJ2-7; D: .
CDR3: CASSRGGSANYGYTF; DNA: TGTGCCAGCAGCCGCGGGGGTTCTGCTAACTATGGCTACACCTTC; V: TRBV6-6; J: TRBJ1-2; D: .
CDR3: CAWSVDYEQYF; DNA: TGTGCCTGGAGTGTAGACTACGAGCAGTACTTC; V: TRBV30; J: TRBJ2-7; D: .
CDR3: CASSLAQGMAGELFF; DNA: TGTGCCAGCAGCTTAGCGCAGGGAATGGCCGGGGAGCTGTTTTTT; V: TRBV7-2; J: TRBJ2-2; D: .
CDR3: CASSRQGGASGANVLTF; DNA: TGTGCCAGCAGCCGTCAAGGAGGTGCCTCTGGGGCCAACGTCCTGACTTTC; V: TRBV7-2; J: TRBJ2-6; D: .